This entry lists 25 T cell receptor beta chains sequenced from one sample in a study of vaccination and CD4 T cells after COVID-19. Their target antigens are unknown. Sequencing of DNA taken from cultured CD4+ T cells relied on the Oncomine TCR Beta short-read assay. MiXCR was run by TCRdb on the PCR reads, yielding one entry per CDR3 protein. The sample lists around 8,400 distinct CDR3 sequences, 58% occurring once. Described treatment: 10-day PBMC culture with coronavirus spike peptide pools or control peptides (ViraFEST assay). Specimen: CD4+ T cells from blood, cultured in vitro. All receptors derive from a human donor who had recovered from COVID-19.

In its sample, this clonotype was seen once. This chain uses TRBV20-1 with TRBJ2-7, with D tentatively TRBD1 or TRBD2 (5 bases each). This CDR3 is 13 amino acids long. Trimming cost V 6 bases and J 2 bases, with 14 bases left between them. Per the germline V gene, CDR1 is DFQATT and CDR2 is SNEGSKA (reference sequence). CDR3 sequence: CSAVRGGPYEQYF. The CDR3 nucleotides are TGCAGTGCCGTCCGTGGGGGACCCTACGAGCAGTACTTC.

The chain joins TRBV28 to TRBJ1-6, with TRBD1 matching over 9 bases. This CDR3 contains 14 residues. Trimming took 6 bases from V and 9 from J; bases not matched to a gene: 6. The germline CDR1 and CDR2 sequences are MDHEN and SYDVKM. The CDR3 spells CASRQQGAVSPLHF. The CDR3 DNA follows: TGTGCCAGCAGGCAACAGGGGGCTGTTTCACCCCTCCACTTT.

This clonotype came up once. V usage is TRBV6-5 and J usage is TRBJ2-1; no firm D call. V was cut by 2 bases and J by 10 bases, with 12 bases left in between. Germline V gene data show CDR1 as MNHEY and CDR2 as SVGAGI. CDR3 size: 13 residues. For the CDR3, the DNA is TGTGCCAGCAGTTACAAAGGGCCCGACGAGCAGTTCTTC. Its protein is CASSYKGPDEQFF.

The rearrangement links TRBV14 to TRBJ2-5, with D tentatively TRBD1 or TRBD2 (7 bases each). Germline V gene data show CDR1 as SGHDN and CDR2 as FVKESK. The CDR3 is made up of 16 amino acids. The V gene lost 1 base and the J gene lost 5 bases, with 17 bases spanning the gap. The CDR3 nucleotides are TGTGCCAGCAGCCAAGCTTACAGGGGAGGGACGGAGACCCAGTACTTC. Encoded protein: CASSQAYRGGTETQYF.

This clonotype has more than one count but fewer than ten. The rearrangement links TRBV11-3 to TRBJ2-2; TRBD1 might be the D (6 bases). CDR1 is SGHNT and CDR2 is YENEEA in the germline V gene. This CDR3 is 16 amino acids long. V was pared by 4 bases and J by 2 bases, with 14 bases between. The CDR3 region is CASSSKAGTNTGELFF. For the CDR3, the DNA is TGTGCCAGCAGCTCAAAGGCAGGGACAAACACCGGGGAGCTGTTTTTT.

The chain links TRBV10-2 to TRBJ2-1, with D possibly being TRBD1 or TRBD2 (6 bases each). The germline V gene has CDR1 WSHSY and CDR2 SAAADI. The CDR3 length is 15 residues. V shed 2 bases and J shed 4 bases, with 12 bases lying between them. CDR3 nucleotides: TGCGCCAGCAGTGAGGGGGGGCGGCATTACAATGAGCAGTTCTTC. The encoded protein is CASSEGGRHYNEQFF.

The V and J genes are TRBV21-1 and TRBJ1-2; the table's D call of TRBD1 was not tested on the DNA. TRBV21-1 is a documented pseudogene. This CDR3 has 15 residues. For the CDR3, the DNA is TGTGCCAGCAGCCCGGGACAGCCGCTCAGCTATGGCTACACCTTC. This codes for CASSPGQPLSYGYTF.

The CDR3 bases are TGTGCCAGCTCACCGATAAGAGAGGATACGCAGTATTTT. This sequence encodes CASSPIREDTQYF. The rearrangement links TRBV18 to TRBJ2-3; D is uncertain. Germline CDR1 and CDR2: KGHSH and LQKENI. CDR3 length: 13 residues. Trimming cost V 3 bases and J 6 bases, with 10 bases left between them.

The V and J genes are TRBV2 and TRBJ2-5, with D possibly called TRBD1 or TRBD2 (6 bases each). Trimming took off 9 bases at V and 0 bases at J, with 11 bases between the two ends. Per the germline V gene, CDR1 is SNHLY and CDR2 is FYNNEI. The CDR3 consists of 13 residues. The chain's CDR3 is CASGGRNQETQYF. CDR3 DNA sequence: TGTGCCAGTGGGGGGCGAAACCAAGAGACCCAGTACTTC.

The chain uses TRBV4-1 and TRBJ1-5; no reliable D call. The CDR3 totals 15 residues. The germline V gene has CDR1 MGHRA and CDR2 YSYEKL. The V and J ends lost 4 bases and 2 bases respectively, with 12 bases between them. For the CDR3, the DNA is TGCGCCAGCAGCCTGACTTTAACAGGCAATCAGCCCCAGCATTTT. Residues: CASSLTLTGNQPQHF.

In DNA, the CDR3 is TGTGCCAGCGGGGTCTTGAACACTGAAGCTTTCTTT. Translating gives CASGVLNTEAFF. This chain links TRBV28 with TRBJ1-1; D remains ambiguous. V was pared by 8 bases and J by 0 bases, with 7 bases between. The CDR3 sequence is 12 residues long. Per germline, CDR1 MDHEN and CDR2 SYDVKM.

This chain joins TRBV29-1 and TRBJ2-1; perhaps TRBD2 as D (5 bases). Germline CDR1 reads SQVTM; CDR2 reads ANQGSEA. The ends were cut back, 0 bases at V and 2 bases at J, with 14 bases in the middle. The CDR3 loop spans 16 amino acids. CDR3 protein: CSVEDRSSNPYNEQFF. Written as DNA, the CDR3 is TGCAGCGTTGAAGATCGGTCTAGCAACCCCTACAATGAGCAGTTCTTC.

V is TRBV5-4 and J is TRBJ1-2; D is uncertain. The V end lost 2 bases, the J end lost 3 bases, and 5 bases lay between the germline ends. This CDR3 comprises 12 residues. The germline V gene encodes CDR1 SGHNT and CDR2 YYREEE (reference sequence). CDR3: CASSLGYYGYTF. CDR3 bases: TGTGCCAGCAGCTTAGGTTACTATGGCTACACCTTC.

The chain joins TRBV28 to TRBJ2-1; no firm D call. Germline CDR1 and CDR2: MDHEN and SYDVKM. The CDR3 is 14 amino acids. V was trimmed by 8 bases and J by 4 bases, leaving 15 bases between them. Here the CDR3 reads CASGTSYRYNEQFF. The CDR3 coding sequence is TGTGCCAGCGGAACATCCTACCGGTACAATGAGCAGTTCTTC.

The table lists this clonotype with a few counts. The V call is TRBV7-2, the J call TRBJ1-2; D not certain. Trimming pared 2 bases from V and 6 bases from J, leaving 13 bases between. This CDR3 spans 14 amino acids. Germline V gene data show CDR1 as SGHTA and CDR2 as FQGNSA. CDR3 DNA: TGTGCCAGCAGCTTATACGCGATTGGAAATGGCTACACCTTC. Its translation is CASSLYAIGNGYTF.

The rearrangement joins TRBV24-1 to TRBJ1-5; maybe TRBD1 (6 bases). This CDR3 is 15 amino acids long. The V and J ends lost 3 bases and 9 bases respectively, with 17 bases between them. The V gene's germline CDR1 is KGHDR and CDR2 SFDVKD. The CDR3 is CATSDKTGNFGPQHF. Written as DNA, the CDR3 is TGTGCCACCAGTGATAAAACAGGGAACTTTGGGCCCCAGCATTTT.

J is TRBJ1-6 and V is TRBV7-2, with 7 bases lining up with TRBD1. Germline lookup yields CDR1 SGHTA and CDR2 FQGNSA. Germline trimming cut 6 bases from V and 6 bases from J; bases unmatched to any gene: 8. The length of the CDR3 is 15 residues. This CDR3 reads CASRQGGPTNSPLHF. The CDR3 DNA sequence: TGTGCCAGCAGGCAAGGGGGCCCAACTAATTCACCCCTCCACTTT.

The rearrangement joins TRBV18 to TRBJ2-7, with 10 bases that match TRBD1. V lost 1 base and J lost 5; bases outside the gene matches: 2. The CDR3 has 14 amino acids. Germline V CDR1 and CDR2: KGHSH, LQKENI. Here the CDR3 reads CASSPLGQGDEQYF. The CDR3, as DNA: TGTGCCAGCTCACCACTTGGACAGGGGGACGAGCAGTACTTC.

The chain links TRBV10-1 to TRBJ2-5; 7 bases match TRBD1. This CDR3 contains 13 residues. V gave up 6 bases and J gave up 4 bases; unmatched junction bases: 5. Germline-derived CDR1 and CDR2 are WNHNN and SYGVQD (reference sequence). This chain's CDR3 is CASSRQGRETQYF. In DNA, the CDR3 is TGCGCCAGCAGCCGACAGGGCCGAGAGACCCAGTACTTC.

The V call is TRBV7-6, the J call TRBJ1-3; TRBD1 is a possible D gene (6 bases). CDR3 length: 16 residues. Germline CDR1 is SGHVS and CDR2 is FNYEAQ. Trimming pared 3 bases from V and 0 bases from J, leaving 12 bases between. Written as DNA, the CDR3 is TGTGCCAGCAGCTTGTGGGGGGCGCGCTCTGGAAACACCATATATTTT. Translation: CASSLWGARSGNTIYF.

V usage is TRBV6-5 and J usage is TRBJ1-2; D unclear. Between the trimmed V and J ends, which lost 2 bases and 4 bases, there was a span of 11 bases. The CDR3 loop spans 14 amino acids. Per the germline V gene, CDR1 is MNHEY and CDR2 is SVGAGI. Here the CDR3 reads CASSYRGGSYGYTF. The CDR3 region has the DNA TGTGCCAGCAGTTACAGAGGAGGGTCCTATGGCTACACCTTC.

CDR3 nucleotides: TGCAGCGGGAAGACAGGGGGAAATGGCTACACCTTC. Translating it yields CSGKTGGNGYTF. The chain joins TRBV29-1 to TRBJ1-2; 9 bases match TRBD1. This CDR3 is built from 12 residues. Germline trimming cut 7 bases from V and 6 bases from J; bases unmatched to any gene: 6. The germline V gene encodes CDR1 SQVTM and CDR2 ANQGSEA.

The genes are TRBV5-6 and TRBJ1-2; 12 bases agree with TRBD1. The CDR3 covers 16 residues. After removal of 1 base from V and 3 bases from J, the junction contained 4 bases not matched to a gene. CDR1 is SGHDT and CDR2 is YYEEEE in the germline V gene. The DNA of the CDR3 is TGTGCCAGCAGCTTGAAGGGACAGGGGGCGCACTATGGCTACACCTTC. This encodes CASSLKGQGAHYGYTF.

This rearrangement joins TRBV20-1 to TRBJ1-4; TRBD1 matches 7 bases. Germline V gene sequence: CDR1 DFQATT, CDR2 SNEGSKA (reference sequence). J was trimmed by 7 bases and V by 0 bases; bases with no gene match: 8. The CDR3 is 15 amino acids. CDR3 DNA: TGCAGTGCTAGAGATGGAGGGGGCGCGGGTGAAAAACTGTTTTTT. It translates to CSARDGGGAGEKLFF.

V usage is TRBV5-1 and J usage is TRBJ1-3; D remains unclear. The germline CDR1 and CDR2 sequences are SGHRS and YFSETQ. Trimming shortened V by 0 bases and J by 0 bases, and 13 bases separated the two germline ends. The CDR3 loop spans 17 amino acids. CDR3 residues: CASSLDGRASSGNTIYF. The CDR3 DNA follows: TGCGCCAGCAGCTTGGACGGCCGGGCGAGCTCTGGAAACACCATATATTTT.